This T cell receptor (beta chain) was obtained from a study of T cells after yellow fever vaccination. This clonotype has a single count. The germline gives CDR1 SQVTM, CDR2 ANQGSEA. Trimming took 5 bases from V and 4 from J, leaving 15 bases between them. There are 13 residues in the CDR3. MiXCR, run by TCRdb on the 5' RACE reads, gives a single entry per CDR3 protein. The sample holds approximately 550,000 distinct CDR3 sequences, about 13% seen once. This sequence joins TRBV29-1 and TRBJ2-7; TRBD1 might be the D (6 bases). The receptor was derived from a man aged 30-40 years who received the YFV17D yellow fever vaccine. This specimen consisted of PBMCs, obtained on the day of the yellow fever booster vaccination. As DNA, the CDR3 is TGCAGCGTTTCTAGCAGGGGAGTTTACGAGCAGTACTTC. This encodes CSVSSRGVYEQYF.